The 23 T cell receptor beta chains reported below all come from one sample, sequenced in a study of cytomegalovirus exposure and HLA in healthy donors. Primers for the PCR totalled 60 Vbeta and 13 Jbeta. Assay: immunoSEQ multiplex PCR; the TCRdb copy retains only in-frame clones and omits some. The sample holds about 43,000 clones, around 77% seen once. Sequenced: PBMCs. The receptor set was obtained from a man younger than 40 in good health and CMV-seronegative.

The chain is built from TRBV7-6 and TRBJ2-5; 7 nucleotides line up with TRBD1. From germline, CDR1 is SGHVS and CDR2 FNYEAQ. This CDR3 contains 13 residues. Trimming removed 5 bases from V and 5 bases from J; junction bases left unmatched: 5. The chain's CDR3 is CASSRQGQETQYF. CDR3 coding DNA: TGTGCCAGCAGCCGACAGGGCCAGGAGACCCAGTACTTC.

The chain employs TRBV4-1 and TRBJ1-5; 7 positions match TRBD1. V lost 0 bases to trimming and J lost 5 bases; unmatched junction nucleotides: 10. Germline values: CDR1 MGHRA, CDR2 YSYEKL. The CDR3 runs 17 residues. The CDR3 nucleotides are TGCGCCAGCAGCCAAGACCCGGGGACAGCGGCTTATCAGCCCCAGCATTTT. Its protein is CASSQDPGTAAYQPQHF.

The chain couples TRBV7-3 to TRBJ2-5; 8 bases fit TRBD2. The germline gives CDR1 SGHTA, CDR2 FQGTGA. The J segment lost 4 bases and the V segment lost 2 bases, leaving 0 bases of the junction unmatched. This CDR3 has 13 residues. This chain's CDR3 is CASSLAGGETQYF. DNA of the CDR3: TGTGCCAGCAGCTTAGCGGGAGGAGAGACCCAGTACTTC.

The chain combines TRBV11-2 with TRBJ2-1, with TRBD2 matching over 8 bases. CDR3 length: 14 residues. The V gene end was trimmed by 3 bases and the J gene end by 3 bases; junction bases not matched to a gene: 1. CDR1 and CDR2 (germline): SGHAT, FQNNGV. The CDR3 loop is CASSLAGGYNEQFF. CDR3 bases: TGTGCCAGCAGCTTGGCGGGAGGCTACAATGAGCAGTTCTTC.

The genes are TRBV6-1 and TRBJ2-2, with D tentatively TRBD1 (6 bases). Germline loops: CDR1 MNHNS, CDR2 SASEGT. Deletions cut 5 bases from V and 1 base from J, with 8 bases between. The CDR3 is made up of 14 amino acids. Here the CDR3 DNA reads TGTGCCAGCAGTTCGACAGGGAACACCGGGGAGCTGTTTTTT. This translates into CASSSTGNTGELFF.

This chain links TRBV5-1 with TRBJ1-5, with 7 bases that match TRBD1. Germline assignment: CDR1 SGHRS and CDR2 YFSETQ. The CDR3 totals 16 residues. V lost 7 bases and J lost 3; bases outside the gene matches: 13. The chain's CDR3 is CASASGPTGDNQPQHF. CDR3 DNA sequence: TGCGCCAGCGCTTCCGGGCCTACAGGGGACAATCAGCCCCAGCATTTT.

The chain combines TRBV5-4 with TRBJ2-7; TRBD1 matches at 7 bases. The CDR3 consists of 15 residues. Trimming at V came to 2 bases and at J to 0 bases, leaving 5 bases not matched to a gene. Per the germline V gene, CDR1 is SGHNT and CDR2 is YYREEE (reference sequence). The CDR3 coding sequence is TGTGCCAGCAGCTTAGACAGGACAGGCTCCTACGAGCAGTACTTC. Amino acids: CASSLDRTGSYEQYF.

This chain uses TRBV30 with TRBJ2-3, with 11 bases fitting TRBD2. The CDR3 runs to 15 residues. Trimming at V came to 5 bases and at J to 0 bases, leaving 4 bases not matched to a gene. Germline CDR1 and CDR2: GTSNPN and SVGIG (reference sequence). The CDR3 is CAWGGLAVSTDTQYF. The CDR3 bases are TGTGCCTGGGGGGGACTAGCGGTTAGCACAGATACGCAGTATTTT.

This clone was observed a few times. The chain is built from TRBV18 and TRBJ2-5; 7 bases fit TRBD1. The CDR3 is 13 amino acids. CDR1 and CDR2 from the germline V gene are KGHSH and LQKENI. V shed 5 bases, J shed 2 bases, and the junction held 2 bases outside the gene matches. CDR3 nucleotide sequence: TGTGCCAGCTCAGTGGGACAGCAAGAGACCCAGTACTTC. Translation: CASSVGQQETQYF.

About this clone itself: At the DNA level, this CDR3 is encoded by other sequences in the same sample as well. The chain couples TRBV7-9 to TRBJ2-1, with 13 bases identical to TRBD2. After removal of 5 bases from V and 10 bases from J, the junction contained 14 bases not matched to a gene. This CDR3 is built from 17 residues. Germline CDR1 and CDR2: SEHNR and FQNEAQ (reference sequence). In DNA, the CDR3 is TGTGCCAGCAGCCACGGACTAGCGGGAGTGGGAGCTTTCGAGCAGTTCTTC. This encodes CASSHGLAGVGAFEQFF. The full variable domain, completed using reference TRBV7-9 and TRBJ2-1, is DTGVSQNPRHKITKRGQNVTFRCDPISEHNRLYWYRQTLGQGPEFLTYFQNEAQLEKSRLLSDRFSAERPKGSFSTLEIQRTEQGDSAMYLCASSHGLAGVGAFEQFFGPGTRLTVL.

This clone was seen a single time. The V call is TRBV2, the J call TRBJ2-7; 13 bases agree with TRBD2. V lost 8 bases to trimming and J lost 1 base; unmatched junction nucleotides: 17. Germline V lookup: CDR1 SNHLY, CDR2 FYNNEI. CDR3 length equals 19 residues. Here the CDR3 reads CASGKGATSGGRGSYEQYF. As DNA, the CDR3 is TGTGCCAGCGGGAAAGGGGCGACTAGCGGGGGGAGGGGATCCTACGAGCAGTACTTC. Drawing the rest from reference TRBV2 and TRBJ2-7, the complete variable domain is EPEVTQTPSHQVTQMGQEVILRCVPISNHLYFYWYRQILGQKVEFLVSFYNNEISEKSEIFDDQFSVERPDGSNFTLKIRSTKLEDSAMYFCASGKGATSGGRGSYEQYFGPGTRLTVT.

The V and J genes are TRBV19 and TRBJ2-1, with TRBD2 identical over 7 bases. The CDR3 runs 12 residues. Germline CDR1 LNHDA, CDR2 SQIVND (reference sequence). The V and J ends lost 1 base and 9 bases, in that order; junction bases with no gene match: 0. For the CDR3, the DNA is TGTGCCAGTAGTATAGTAGCGGGTGAGCAGTTCTTC. This sequence encodes CASSIVAGEQFF.

The V gene is TRBV7-9, the J gene TRBJ2-7, with TRBD1 matching 9 bases. The CDR3 sequence is 15 residues long. Trimming at V came to 5 bases and at J to 2 bases, leaving 7 bases not matched to a gene. Germline CDR1 and CDR2: SEHNR and FQNEAQ (reference sequence). The CDR3 nucleotides are TGTGCCAGCAGCCCCCAAACAGGGGGCCCCTACGAGCAGTACTTC. As protein: CASSPQTGGPYEQYF.

The chain carries TRBV5-1 and TRBJ1-2, with no clear D. The V end was cut by 5 bases, the J end by 8 bases, with 16 bases between. The germline gives CDR1 SGHRS, CDR2 YFSETQ. This CDR3 region has 13 residues. The CDR3, as DNA: TGCGCCAGCAGAACAGAGAACAAAGGCGGCTACACCTTC. Translated: CASRTENKGGYTF.

In DNA form, the CDR3 reads TGTGCCAGCAGCCCAGCGGGAGAGGGAATTGATGAGCAGTTCTTC. Protein sequence: CASSPAGEGIDEQFF. V usage is TRBV5-4 and J usage is TRBJ2-1, with 8 bases fitting TRBD2. V was clipped by 4 bases and J by 8 bases; unmatched bases: 11. CDR1 and CDR2 from the germline V gene are SGHNT and YYREEE (reference sequence). The CDR3 consists of 15 residues.

The chain carries TRBV7-9 and TRBJ2-4, with 12 nucleotides matching TRBD1. V dropped 1 base and J dropped 1; count of bases not matched to a gene: 8. CDR3 size: 19 residues. CDR1 and CDR2 (germline): SEHNR, FQNEAQ (reference sequence). The CDR3 region is CASSLVGTGGRWAKNIQYF. The CDR3 DNA sequence: TGTGCCAGCAGCTTAGTAGGGACAGGGGGCCGTTGGGCCAAAAACATTCAGTACTTC.

V usage is TRBV4-3 and J usage is TRBJ2-4; 11 nucleotides line up with TRBD1. Trimming at V came to 0 bases and at J to 8 bases, leaving 9 bases not matched to a gene. Germline values: CDR1 LGHNA, CDR2 YSLEER. This CDR3 is built from 17 residues. In DNA form, the CDR3 reads TGCGCCAGCAGCCAAGATTACGGGACAGGGGGTTCCGACATTCAGTACTTC. Translation gives CASSQDYGTGGSDIQYF.

This clone was seen more than once but under ten times. The rearrangement links TRBV7-9 to TRBJ1-6; 7 positions match TRBD1. Germline V lookup: CDR1 SEHNR, CDR2 FQNEAQ (reference sequence). This CDR3 is built from 14 residues. Losses at the gene ends were 5 bases for V and 7 bases for J; bases not matched to a gene: 5. CDR3 DNA sequence: TGTGCCAGCAGCCAGGGACAGCTGAATTCACCCCTCCACTTT. It is translated as CASSQGQLNSPLHF.

The chain employs TRBV5-6 and TRBJ1-3, with unresolved D. Trimming took off 1 base at V and 1 base at J, with 21 bases between the two ends. Germline CDR1 and CDR2: SGHDT and YYEEEE. This CDR3 comprises 19 residues. CDR3 loop: CASSLTGLTQTTSGNTIYF. As DNA, the CDR3 is TGTGCCAGCAGCTTGACCGGGCTGACACAGACTACTTCTGGAAACACCATATATTTT.

V and J are TRBV14 and TRBJ1-2, with D tentatively TRBD1 (5 bases). This CDR3 contains 15 residues. Trimming removed 0 bases from V and 3 bases from J, with 11 bases in between. Looked up from germline, CDR1 is SGHDN and CDR2 is FVKESK. The CDR3 DNA reads TGTGCCAGCAGCCAAGAAGGGGAGGGAGACTATGGCTACACCTTC. Residues: CASSQEGEGDYGYTF.

CDR3 in amino acids: CASSETGTRSYEQYF. CDR3 DNA sequence: TGTGCCAGCAGTGAAACAGGGACCCGCTCCTACGAGCAGTACTTC. The chain has TRBV27 and TRBJ2-7; possible D gene TRBD1, 6 bases. Between the trimmed V and J ends, which lost 5 bases and 0 bases, there was a span of 14 bases. The length of the CDR3 is 15 residues. Germline CDR1 MNHEY, CDR2 SMNVEV (reference sequence).

The chain couples TRBV6-5 to TRBJ1-1; no clear D gene. The CDR3 runs to 13 residues. The V gene lost 1 base and the J gene lost 5 bases, with 8 bases spanning the gap. Germline values: CDR1 MNHEY, CDR2 SVGAGI. The CDR3 coding sequence is TGTGCCAGCAGTTACTTCGGGAGGACTGAAGCTTTCTTT. Translation: CASSYFGRTEAFF.

This chain joins TRBV4-3 and TRBJ1-1; D not certain. CDR1 and CDR2 from the germline V gene are LGHNA and YSLEER. Trimming left V 4 bases short and J 3 bases short, with 15 bases between. The CDR3 consists of 15 residues. The DNA for the CDR3 is TGCGCCAGCAGCCGGAGGGCTGCGCGGGACACTGAAGCTTTCTTT. This sequence encodes CASSRRAARDTEAFF.